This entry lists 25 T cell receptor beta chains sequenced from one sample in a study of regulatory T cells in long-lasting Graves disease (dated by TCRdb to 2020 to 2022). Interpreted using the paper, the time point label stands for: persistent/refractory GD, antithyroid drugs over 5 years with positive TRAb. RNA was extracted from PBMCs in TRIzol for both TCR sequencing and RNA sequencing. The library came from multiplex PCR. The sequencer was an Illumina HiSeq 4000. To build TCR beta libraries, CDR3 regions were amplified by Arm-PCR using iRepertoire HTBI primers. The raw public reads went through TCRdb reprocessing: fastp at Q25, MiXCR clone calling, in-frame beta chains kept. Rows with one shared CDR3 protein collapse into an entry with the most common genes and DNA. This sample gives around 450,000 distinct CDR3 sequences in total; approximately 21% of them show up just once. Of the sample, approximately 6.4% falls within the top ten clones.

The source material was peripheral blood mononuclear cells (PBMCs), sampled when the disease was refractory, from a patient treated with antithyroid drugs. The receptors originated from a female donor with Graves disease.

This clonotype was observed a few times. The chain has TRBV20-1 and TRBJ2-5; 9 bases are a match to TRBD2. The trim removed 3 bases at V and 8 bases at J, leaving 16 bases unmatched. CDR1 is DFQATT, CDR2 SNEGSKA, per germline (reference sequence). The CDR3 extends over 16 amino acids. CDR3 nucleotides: TGCAGTGCTAGGAGGAGAGTAGCGGGGGTACTGGGTACCCAGTACTTC. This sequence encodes CSARRRVAGVLGTQYF.

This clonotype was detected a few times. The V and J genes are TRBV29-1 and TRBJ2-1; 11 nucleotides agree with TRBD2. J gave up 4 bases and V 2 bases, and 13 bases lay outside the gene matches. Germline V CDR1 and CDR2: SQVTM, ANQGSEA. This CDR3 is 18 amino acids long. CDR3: CSVECLVLAGDIYNEQFF. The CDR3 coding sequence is TGCAGCGTTGAATGTCTCGTACTAGCGGGGGATATATACAATGAGCAGTTCTTC.

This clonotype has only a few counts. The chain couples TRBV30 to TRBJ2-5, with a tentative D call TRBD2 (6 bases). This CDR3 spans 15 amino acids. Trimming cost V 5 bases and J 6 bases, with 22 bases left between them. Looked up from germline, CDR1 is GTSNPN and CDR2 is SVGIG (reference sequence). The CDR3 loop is CAWAAGLFREKTQYF. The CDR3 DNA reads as TGTGCCTGGGCGGCGGGACTCTTCCGCGAGAAGACCCAGTACTTC.

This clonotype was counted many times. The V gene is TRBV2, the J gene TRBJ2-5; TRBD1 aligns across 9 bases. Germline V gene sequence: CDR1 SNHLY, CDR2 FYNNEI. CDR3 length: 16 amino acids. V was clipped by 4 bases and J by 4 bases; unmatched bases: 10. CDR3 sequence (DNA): TGTGCCAGCAGTGCACGGGGACAGGGCGGAGGAGAGACCCAGTACTTC. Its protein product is CASSARGQGGGETQYF.

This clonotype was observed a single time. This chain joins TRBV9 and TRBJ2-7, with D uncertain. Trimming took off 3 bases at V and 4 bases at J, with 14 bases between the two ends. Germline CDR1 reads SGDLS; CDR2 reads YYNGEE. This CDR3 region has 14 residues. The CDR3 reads CASSEGLNQYEQYF. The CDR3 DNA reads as TGTGCCAGCAGCGAGGGTCTAAACCAGTACGAGCAGTACTTC. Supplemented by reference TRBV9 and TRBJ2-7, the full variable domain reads DSGVTQTPKHLITATGQRVTLRCSPRSGDLSVYWYQQSLDQGLQFLIQYYNGEERAKGNILERFSAQQFPDLHSELNLSSLELGDSALYFCASSEGLNQYEQYFGPGTRLTVT.

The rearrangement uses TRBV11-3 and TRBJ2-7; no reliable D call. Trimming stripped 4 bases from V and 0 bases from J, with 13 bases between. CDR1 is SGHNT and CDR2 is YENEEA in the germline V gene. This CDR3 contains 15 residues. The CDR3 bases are TGTGCCAGCAGCTCCCGCCTGGACCCCTCCTACGAGCAGTACTTC. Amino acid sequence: CASSSRLDPSYEQYF.

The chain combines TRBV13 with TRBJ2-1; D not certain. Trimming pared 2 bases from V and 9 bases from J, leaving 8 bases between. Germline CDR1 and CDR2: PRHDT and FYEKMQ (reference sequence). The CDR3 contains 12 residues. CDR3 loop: CASSLIEGEQFF. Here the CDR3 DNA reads TGTGCCAGCAGCTTAATCGAAGGTGAGCAGTTCTTC.

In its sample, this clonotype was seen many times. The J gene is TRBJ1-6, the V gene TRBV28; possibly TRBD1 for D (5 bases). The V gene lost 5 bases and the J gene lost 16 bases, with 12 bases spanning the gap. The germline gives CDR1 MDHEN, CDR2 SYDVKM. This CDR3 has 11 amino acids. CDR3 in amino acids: CASSIRGFLHF. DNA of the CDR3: TGTGCCAGCAGTATCCGGGGCTTTCTCCACTTT.

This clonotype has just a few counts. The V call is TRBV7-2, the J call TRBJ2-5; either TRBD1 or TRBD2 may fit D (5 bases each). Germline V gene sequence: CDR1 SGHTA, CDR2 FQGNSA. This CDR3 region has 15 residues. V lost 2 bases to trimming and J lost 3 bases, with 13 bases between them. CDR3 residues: CASSLSRGPEETQYF. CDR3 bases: TGTGCCAGCAGCTTATCCCGGGGCCCTGAAGAGACCCAGTACTTC.

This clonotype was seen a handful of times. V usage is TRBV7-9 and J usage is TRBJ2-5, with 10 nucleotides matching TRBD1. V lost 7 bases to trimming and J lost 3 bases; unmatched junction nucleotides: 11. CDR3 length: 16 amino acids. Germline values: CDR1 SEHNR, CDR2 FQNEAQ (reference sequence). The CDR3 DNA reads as TGTGCCAGCAACGCGCGCCCCGGGACAGGGGAAGAGACCCAGTACTTC. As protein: CASNARPGTGEETQYF. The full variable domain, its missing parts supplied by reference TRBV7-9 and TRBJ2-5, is DTGVSQNPRHKITKRGQNVTFRCDPISEHNRLYWYRQTLGQGPEFLTYFQNEAQLEKSRLLSDRFSAERPKGSFSTLEIQRTEQGDSAMYLCASNARPGTGEETQYFGPGTRLLVL.

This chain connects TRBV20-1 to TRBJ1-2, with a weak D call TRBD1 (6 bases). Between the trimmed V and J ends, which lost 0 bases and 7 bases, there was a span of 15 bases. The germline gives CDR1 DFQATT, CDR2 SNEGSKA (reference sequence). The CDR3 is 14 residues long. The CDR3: CSARDYGGGAGYTF. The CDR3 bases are TGCAGTGCTAGAGATTATGGGGGCGGGGCTGGCTACACCTTC.

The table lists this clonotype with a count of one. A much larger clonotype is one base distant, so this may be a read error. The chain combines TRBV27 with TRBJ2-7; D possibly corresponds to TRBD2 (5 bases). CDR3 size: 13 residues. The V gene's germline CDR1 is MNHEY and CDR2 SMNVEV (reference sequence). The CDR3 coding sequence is TGTGCCAGCGGTTTATATAGGGAGACCGAGCAGTACTTC. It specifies CASGLYRETEQYF.

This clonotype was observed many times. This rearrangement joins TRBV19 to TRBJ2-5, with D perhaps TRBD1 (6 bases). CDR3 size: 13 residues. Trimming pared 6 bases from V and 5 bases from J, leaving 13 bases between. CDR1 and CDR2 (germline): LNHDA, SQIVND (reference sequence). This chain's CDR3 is CASRRQASETQYF. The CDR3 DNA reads TGTGCCAGTAGAAGACAGGCTTCGGAGACCCAGTACTTC.

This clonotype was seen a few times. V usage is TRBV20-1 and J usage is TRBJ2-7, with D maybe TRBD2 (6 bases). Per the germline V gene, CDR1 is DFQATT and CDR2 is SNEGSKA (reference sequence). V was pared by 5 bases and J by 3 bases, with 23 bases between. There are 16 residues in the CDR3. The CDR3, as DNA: TGCAGTGCTTATATAGCTCACGCGGGAAGGGGCTACGAGCAGTACTTC. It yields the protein CSAYIAHAGRGYEQYF.

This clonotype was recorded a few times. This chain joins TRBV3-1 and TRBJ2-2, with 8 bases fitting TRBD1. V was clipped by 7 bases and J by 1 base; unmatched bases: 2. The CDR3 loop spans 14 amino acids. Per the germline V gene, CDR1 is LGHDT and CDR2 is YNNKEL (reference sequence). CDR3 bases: TGTGCCAGCAACGGACAGGGGAACACCGGGGAGCTGTTTTTT. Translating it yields CASNGQGNTGELFF.

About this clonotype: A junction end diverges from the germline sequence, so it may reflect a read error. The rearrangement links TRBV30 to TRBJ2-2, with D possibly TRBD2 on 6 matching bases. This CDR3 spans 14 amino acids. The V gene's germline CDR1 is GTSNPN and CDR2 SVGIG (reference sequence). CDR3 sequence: CAWSAQPAAGGLFF. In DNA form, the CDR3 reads TGTGCCTGGAGTGCCCAGCCCGCCGCCGGGGGGCTGTTTTTT.

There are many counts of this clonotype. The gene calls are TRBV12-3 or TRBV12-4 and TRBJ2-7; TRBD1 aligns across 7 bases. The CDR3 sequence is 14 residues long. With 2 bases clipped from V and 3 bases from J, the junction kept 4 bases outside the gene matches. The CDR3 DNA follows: TGTGCCAGCAGTTTAAGGGACAGATACTACGAGCAGTACTTC. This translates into CASSLRDRYYEQYF.

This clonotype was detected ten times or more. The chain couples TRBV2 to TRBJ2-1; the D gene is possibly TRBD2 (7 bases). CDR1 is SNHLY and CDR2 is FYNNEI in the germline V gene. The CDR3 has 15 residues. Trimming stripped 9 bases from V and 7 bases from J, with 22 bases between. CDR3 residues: CARGGEGGSGNEQFF. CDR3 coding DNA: TGTGCCAGAGGGGGGGAGGGGGGCTCAGGGAATGAGCAGTTCTTC.

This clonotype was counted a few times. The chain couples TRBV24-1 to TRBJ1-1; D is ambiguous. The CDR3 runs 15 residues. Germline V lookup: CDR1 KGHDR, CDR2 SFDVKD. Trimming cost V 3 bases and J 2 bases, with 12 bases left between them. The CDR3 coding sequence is TGTGCCACCAGTGATGGCGGACTTCAAAACACTGAAGCTTTCTTT. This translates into CATSDGGLQNTEAFF.

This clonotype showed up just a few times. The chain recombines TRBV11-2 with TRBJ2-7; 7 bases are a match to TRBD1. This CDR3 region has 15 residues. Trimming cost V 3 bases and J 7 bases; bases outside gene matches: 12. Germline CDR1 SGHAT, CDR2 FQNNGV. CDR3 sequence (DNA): TGTGCCAGCAGCTTTAGGGGGCCCCGCCGAGGAGAGCAGTACTTC. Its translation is CASSFRGPRRGEQYF.

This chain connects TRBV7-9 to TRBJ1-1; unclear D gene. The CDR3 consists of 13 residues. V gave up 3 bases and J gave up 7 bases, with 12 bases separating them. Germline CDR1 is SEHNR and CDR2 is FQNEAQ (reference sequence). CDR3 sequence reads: CASSFTSGGEAFF. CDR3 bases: TGTGCCAGCAGCTTTACGAGTGGAGGTGAAGCTTTCTTT.

The CDR3 protein is CASGGVAEYNEQFF. The DNA for the CDR3 is TGTGCCAGCGGGGGGGTAGCGGAGTACAATGAGCAGTTCTTC. The rearrangement uses TRBV6-1 and TRBJ2-1; 7 bases match TRBD2. Germline assignment: CDR1 MNHNS and CDR2 SASEGT. The length of the CDR3 is 14 residues. The V gene end was trimmed by 8 bases and the J gene end by 4 bases; junction bases not matched to a gene: 8.

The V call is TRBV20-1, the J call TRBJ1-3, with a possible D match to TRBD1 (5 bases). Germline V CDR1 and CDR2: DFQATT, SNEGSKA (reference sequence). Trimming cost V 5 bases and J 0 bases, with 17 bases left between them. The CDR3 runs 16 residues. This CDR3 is CSAGSQGDVSGNTIYF. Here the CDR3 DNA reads TGCAGTGCTGGCTCGCAGGGCGATGTCTCTGGAAACACCATATATTTT.

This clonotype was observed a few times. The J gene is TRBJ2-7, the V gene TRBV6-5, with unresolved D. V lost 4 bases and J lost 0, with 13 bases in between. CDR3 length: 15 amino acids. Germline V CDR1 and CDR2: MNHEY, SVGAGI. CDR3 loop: CASSLGLPSSYEQYF. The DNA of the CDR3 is TGTGCCAGCAGTTTAGGCCTACCGAGCTCCTACGAGCAGTACTTC.

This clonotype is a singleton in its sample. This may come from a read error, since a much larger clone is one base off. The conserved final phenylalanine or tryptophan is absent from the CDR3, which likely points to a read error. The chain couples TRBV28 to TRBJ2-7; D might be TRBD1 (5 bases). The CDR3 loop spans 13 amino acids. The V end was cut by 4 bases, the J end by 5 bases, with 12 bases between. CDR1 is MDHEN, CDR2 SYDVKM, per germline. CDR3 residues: CASSSFTGHEQYS. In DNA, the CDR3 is TGTGCCAGCAGTTCTTTTACAGGCCACGAGCAGTACTCC.